This is a list of T cell receptor beta chains from one sample in a study of cytomegalovirus exposure and HLA in healthy donors. Here immunoSEQ multiplex PCR was the method, and the copy in TCRdb shows in-frame clones only, minus some. The sample has some 120,000 clones; approximately 80% are singletons. Sequencing input: PBMCs. The receptor source for this set is a young man in good health and CMV-seronegative. CDR3s include the opening cysteine and the closing phenylalanine or tryptophan. D genes are given only for firm matches. The size of a clone is reported for some rows only, either as once, few or many, or as a class for expanded clones.

TRBV11-3	TRBJ2-3	-	TRBD2	TGTGCCAGCAGCCCGAGGAGGCTAGCGGGAGGCACAGATACGCAGTATTTT	CASSPRRLAGGTDTQYF
TRBV11-2	TRBJ2-7	-	-	TGTGCCAGCAGCCCCGGGGGGCTCGGGAGAAACGAGCAGTACTTC	CASSPGGLGRNEQYF
TRBV12-5	TRBJ1-1	-	-	TGTGCTAGTGGTTTGGGGGTGAGGGAAGCTTTCTTT	CASGLGVREAFF
TRBV7-9	TRBJ2-7	once	-	TGTGCCAGCAGCTTAACCCCACTTTTAGATGAGCAGTACTTC	CASSLTPLLDEQYF
TRBV4-2	TRBJ2-7	-	-	TGTGCCAGCAGCCAAGATCCCGCTAGTACTTCCTACGAGCAGTACTTC	CASSQDPASTSYEQYF
TRBV15	TRBJ1-2	-	TRBD1	TGTGCCACCAGCCGCTTATTCCCGAGACAGGGGGCTGACTATGGCTACCCCTTC	CATSRLFPRQGADYGYPF
TRBV19	TRBJ2-7	-	TRBD2	TGTGCCAGTAGCTATTCGGGACTAGCGGAATACGAGCAGTACTTC	CASSYSGLAEYEQYF
TRBV27	TRBJ2-7	once	TRBD2	TGTGCCAGCAGTTTCTCTGGACTAGCGGGAGGTGCGTACTCCTACGAGCAGTACTTC	CASSFSGLAGGAYSYEQYF
TRBV6-5	TRBJ2-7	-	TRBD1	TGTGCCAGCAGTTACTCGCAGGGGGTGGACGAGCAGTACTTC	CASSYSQGVDEQYF
TRBV19	TRBJ2-7	once	-	TGTGCCAGTAGTACCCGCGGCGGGATTCACGAGCAGTACTTC	CASSTRGGIHEQYF
TRBV28	TRBJ2-7	-	-	TGTGCCAGCAGTTTCGGGGTTCGAGGGCTTGTGAGCGAGCAGTACTTC	CASSFGVRGLVSEQYF
TRBV6-6	TRBJ1-1	-	TRBD1	TGTGCCAGCAGTTATCACCGACTGACAGGGGGTACTGAAGCTTTCTTT	CASSYHRLTGGTEAFF
TRBV30	TRBJ1-2	-	TRBD1	TGTGCCTGGGGAGGACAGGGAATCTATGGCTACACCTTC	CAWGGQGIYGYTF
TRBV7-2	TRBJ2-7	-	TRBD2	TGTGCCAGCACCCCATGGACTAGCGGTAGCTCCTACGAGCAGTACTTC	CASTPWTSGSSYEQYF
TRBV7-2	TRBJ1-2	-	TRBD1	TGTGCCAGCAGTGGGACAGGGGTGGTTGGAGTTGGTGGCTACACCTTC	CASSGTGVVGVGGYTF
TRBV19	TRBJ1-1	-	-	TGTGCCAGTAGTATAACAGGGTCCCACACTGAAGCTTTCTTT	CASSITGSHTEAFF
TRBV6-1	TRBJ1-2	-	TRBD1	TGTGCCAGCAGTGATCGGGACAGGGGCGGCTACACCTTC	CASSDRDRGGYTF
TRBV10-3	TRBJ2-7	-	TRBD2	TGTGCCATCAGCGGCACCGGGACTAGCGGTCTCTACGAGCAGTACTTC	CAISGTGTSGLYEQYF
TRBV11-2	TRBJ2-3	-	TRBD2	TGTGCCAGCAGCTTATACAGCGGGAGGGCCGGGGATACGCAGTATTTT	CASSLYSGRAGDTQYF
TRBV13	TRBJ2-5	-	TRBD2	TGTGCCAGCAGCTTATCCGGGACTAGCGGGAGTAAGTCGGAGACCCAGTACTTC	CASSLSGTSGSKSETQYF
TRBV2	TRBJ2-3	few	-	TGTGCCAGCAGCCCCGGGGATACGCAGTATTTT	CASSPGDTQYF
TRBV5-6	TRBJ1-5	-	TRBD1	TGTGCCAGCAGCTTACAGGGGCTAGTCTATCAGCCCCAGCATTTT	CASSLQGLVYQPQHF
TRBV10-3	TRBJ1-1	-	-	TGTGCCACTAGGGTCGTTGGGGGAGGGACTGAAGCTTTCTTT	CATRVVGGGTEAFF
TRBV30	TRBJ2-7	-	-	TGTGCCTGGACGTTTCGCCGGAGCTCCTACGAGCAGTACTTC	CAWTFRRSSYEQYF
TRBV30	TRBJ2-1	-	-	TGTGCCTGGAGTTCGCTCAGCTCCTACAATGAGCAGTTCTTC	CAWSSLSSYNEQFF
TRBV18	TRBJ1-1	-	TRBD1	TGTGCCAGCTCACCGGACAGGGGAACTGAAGCTTTCTTT	CASSPDRGTEAFF
TRBV25-1	TRBJ2-5	once	TRBD1	TGTGCCAGCAGTGAATTCACAGGGGGAAACCAAGAGACCCAGTACTTC	CASSEFTGGNQETQYF
TRBV28	TRBJ2-7	-	TRBD2	TGTGCCAGCAGGCCGATTAGCGGGAGCCTGCACCGCTCCTACGAGCAGTACTTC	CASRPISGSLHRSYEQYF
TRBV19	TRBJ1-1	-	-	TGTGCCAGTAAATCGGAGTTGGATATTGAAGCTTTCTTT	CASKSELDIEAFF
TRBV7-8	TRBJ2-1	-	TRBD2	TGTGCCAGCAGCTTAGTCTTGTATCGCCTAGCGGGCAACACCTACAATGAGCAGTTCTTC	CASSLVLYRLAGNTYNEQFF
TRBV6-5	TRBJ1-5	once	TRBD1	TGTGCCAGCAGCCGGGACAGGGATACTCAGCCCCAGCATTTT	CASSRDRDTQPQHF
TRBV19	TRBJ2-5	-	TRBD2	TGTGCCAGTAGTATGTGGCTAGCGGACCAAGAGACCCAGTACTTC	CASSMWLADQETQYF
TRBV10-1	TRBJ2-1	-	-	TGCGCCAGCAGTCCGGCTAGCGAGTACAATGAGCAGTTCTTC	CASSPASEYNEQFF
TRBV14	TRBJ2-7	few	-	TGTGCCAGCAGCCAAAAACGGTACTCCTACGAGCAGTACTTC	CASSQKRYSYEQYF
TRBV20-1	TRBJ1-2	-	-	TGCAGTGCTAGAACAGGGTATGGCTACACCTTC	CSARTGYGYTF
TRBV11-3	TRBJ2-5	few	-	TGTGCCAGCAGCTTACCCCTAGAGACCCAGTACTTC	CASSLPLETQYF
TRBV30	TRBJ2-1	-	TRBD2	TGTGCCTGGAGTGTAGGACTAGCGGGAAGGAATGAGCAGTTCTTC	CAWSVGLAGRNEQFF
TRBV6-5	TRBJ1-2	-	TRBD1	TGTGCCAGCAGTCACGCAGGGGGCGAAAACTATGGCTACACCTTC	CASSHAGGENYGYTF
TRBV10-2	TRBJ2-7	-	-	TGCGCCAGCAGTGAGTCTGGGGGCGCGATCGAGCAGTACTTC	CASSESGGAIEQYF
TRBV19	TRBJ2-1	-	-	TGTGCCAGTAGTTCAGGGGATGAGCAGTTCTTC	CASSSGDEQFF
TRBV7-8	TRBJ2-1	-	TRBD2	TGTGCCAGCAGCCCCCGGCGGGAGGGACCTGACAATGAGCAGTTCTTC	CASSPRREGPDNEQFF
TRBV9	TRBJ2-7	-	-	TGTGCCAGCAGCGTAGGCCGGGGAGGATACGAGCAGTACTTC	CASSVGRGGYEQYF
TRBV28	TRBJ2-3	-	TRBD2	TGTGCCAGCAGTCCAGGGACTAGCGCCTTCACAGATACGCAGTATTTT	CASSPGTSAFTDTQYF
TRBV5-1	TRBJ2-7	-	-	TGCGCCAGCAGCTTCAGTAGTGAGCTTCTGAGGCGGGGCCTCCCCTACGAGCAGTACTTC	CASSFSSELLRRGLPYEQYF
TRBV4-1	TRBJ2-2	few	-	TGCGCCAGCAGCCTACAGGGAGTCGCCACCGGGGAGCTGTTTTTT	CASSLQGVATGELFF
TRBV6-6	TRBJ2-3	-	-	TGTGCCAGCATCATCAGCCCGCAGGGCACAGATACGCAGTATTTT	CASIISPQGTDTQYF
TRBV29-1	TRBJ1-2	-	TRBD1	TGCAGCTTAGGGGACAGGGATGGCTACACCTTC	CSLGDRDGYTF
TRBV27	TRBJ2-7	-	TRBD1	TGTGCCAGCAGACTAAGACAGGGGGACTACGAGCAGTACTTC	CASRLRQGDYEQYF
TRBV11-3	TRBJ1-6	-	-	TGTGCCAGCAGCTTTTCGGGAGGAGATAATTCACCCCTCCACTTT	CASSFSGGDNSPLHF
TRBV29-1	TRBJ1-1	-	TRBD1	TGCAGCGCCCCGCAGGGGGGCACTGAAGCTTTCTTT	CSAPQGGTEAFF
TRBV5-4	TRBJ1-1	few	-	TGTGCCAGCAGCCCGCGGACTAACACTGAAGCTTTCTTT	CASSPRTNTEAFF
TRBV10-2	TRBJ1-6	-	-	TGCGCCAGCAGACCAACAGGGAGCTCCTATAATTCACCCCTCCACTTT	CASRPTGSSYNSPLHF
TRBV28	TRBJ2-7	-	-	TGTGCCAGCAGTTTATCTGTCCGGGTGCGCTACGAGCAGTACTTC	CASSLSVRVRYEQYF
TRBV20-1	TRBJ2-7	-	-	TGCAGTGCTGGCCCAGGTTCCGAGCAGTACTTC	CSAGPGSEQYF
TRBV18	TRBJ1-1	-	TRBD1	TGTGCCAGCTCACCATCAGGGGGGCCAGTCGGGTTCTACACTGAAGCTTTCTTT	CASSPSGGPVGFYTEAFF